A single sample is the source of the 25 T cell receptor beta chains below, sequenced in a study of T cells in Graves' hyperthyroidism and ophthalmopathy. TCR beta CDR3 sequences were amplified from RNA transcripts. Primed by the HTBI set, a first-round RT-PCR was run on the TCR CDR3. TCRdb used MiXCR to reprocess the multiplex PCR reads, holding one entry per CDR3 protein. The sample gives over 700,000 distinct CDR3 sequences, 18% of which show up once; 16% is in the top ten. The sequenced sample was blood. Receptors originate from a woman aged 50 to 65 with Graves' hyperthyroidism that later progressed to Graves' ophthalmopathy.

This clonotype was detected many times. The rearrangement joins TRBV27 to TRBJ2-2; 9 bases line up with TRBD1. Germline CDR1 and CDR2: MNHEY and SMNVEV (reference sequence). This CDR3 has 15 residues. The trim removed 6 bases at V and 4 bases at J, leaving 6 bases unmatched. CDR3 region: CASSHRGPGTGELFF. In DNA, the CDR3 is TGTGCCAGCAGCCACAGGGGGCCCGGCACCGGGGAGCTGTTTTTT.

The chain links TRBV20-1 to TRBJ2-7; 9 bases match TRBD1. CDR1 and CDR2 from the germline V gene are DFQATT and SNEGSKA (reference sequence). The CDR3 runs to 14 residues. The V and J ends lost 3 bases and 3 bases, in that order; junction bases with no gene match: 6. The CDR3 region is CSARAGQGIYEQYF. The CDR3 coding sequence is TGCAGTGCTAGGGCGGGACAGGGAATCTACGAGCAGTACTTC.

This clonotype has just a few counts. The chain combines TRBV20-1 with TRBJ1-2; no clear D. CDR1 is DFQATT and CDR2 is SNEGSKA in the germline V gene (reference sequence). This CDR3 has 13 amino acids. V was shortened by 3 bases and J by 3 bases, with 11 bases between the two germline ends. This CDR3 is CSARIGDDYGYTF. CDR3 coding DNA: TGCAGTGCTAGGATCGGCGACGACTATGGCTACACCTTC.

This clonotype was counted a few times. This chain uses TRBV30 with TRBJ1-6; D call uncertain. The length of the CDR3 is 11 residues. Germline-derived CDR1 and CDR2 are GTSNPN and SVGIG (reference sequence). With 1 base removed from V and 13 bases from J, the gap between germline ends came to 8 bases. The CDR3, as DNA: TGTGCCTGGAGTGCTGGTCGGCCCCTCCACTTT. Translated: CAWSAGRPLHF.

The CDR3 sequence: CASPHRQVNTEAFF. In DNA form, the CDR3 reads TGCGCCAGCCCTCACCGACAGGTGAACACTGAAGCTTTCTTT. V is TRBV10-1 and J is TRBJ1-1, with D tentatively TRBD1 (6 bases). Germline V gene lookup returns CDR1 WNHNN and CDR2 SYGVQD (reference sequence). This CDR3 has 14 residues. The germline V and J ends were trimmed by 8 bases and 0 bases, with 13 bases remaining between them.

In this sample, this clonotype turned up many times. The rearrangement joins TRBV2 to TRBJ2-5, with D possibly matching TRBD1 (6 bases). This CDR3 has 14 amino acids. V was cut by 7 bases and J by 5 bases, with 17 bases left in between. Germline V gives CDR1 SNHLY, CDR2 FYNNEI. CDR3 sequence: CASNIGQLLETQYF. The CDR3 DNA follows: TGTGCCAGCAACATCGGACAGCTACTGGAGACCCAGTACTTC.

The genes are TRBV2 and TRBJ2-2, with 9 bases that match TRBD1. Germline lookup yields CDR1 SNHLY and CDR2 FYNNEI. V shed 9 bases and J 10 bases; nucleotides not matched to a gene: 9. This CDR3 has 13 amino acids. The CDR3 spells CARGTGTIVELFF. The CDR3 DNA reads TGTGCCAGGGGGACAGGGACGATCGTGGAGCTGTTTTTT.

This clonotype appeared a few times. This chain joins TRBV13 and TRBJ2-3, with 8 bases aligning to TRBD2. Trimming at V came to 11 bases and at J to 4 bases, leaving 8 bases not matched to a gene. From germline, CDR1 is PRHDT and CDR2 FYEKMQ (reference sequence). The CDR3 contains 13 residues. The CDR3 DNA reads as TGTGCCTGCGGGGGGCGGGTTTCAGATACGCAGTATTTT. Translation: CACGGRVSDTQYF.

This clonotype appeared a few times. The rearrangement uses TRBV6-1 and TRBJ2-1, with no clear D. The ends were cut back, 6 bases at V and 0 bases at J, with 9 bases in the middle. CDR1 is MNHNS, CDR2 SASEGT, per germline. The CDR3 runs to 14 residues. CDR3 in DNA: TGTGCCAGCAGGGACGGAAGCTCCTACAATGAGCAGTTCTTC. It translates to CASRDGSSYNEQFF.

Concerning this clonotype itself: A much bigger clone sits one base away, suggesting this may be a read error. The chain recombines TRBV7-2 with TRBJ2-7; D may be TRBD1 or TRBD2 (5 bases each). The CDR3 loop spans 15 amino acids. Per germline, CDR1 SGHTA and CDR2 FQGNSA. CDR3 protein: CASSFFGRPGDELYF. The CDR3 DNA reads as TGTGCCAGCAGCTTCTTCGGACGTCCCGGGGACGAGCTGTACTTC.

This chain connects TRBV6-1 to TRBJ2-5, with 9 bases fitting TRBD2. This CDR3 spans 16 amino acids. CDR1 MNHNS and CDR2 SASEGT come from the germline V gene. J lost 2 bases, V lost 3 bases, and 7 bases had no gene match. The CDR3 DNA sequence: TGTGCCAGCAGTGACCCCCTGGCGGGGGGGCAAGAGACCCAGTACTTC. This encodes CASSDPLAGGQETQYF.

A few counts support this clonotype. The CDR3 DNA sequence: TGTGCCAGCAGTTACCTTATACCGGGACAGGGAATTGGAAATTCACCCCTCCACTTT. It is translated as CASSYLIPGQGIGNSPLHF. The V call is TRBV6-6, the J call TRBJ1-6, with 9 bases aligning to TRBD1. V lost 2 bases, J lost 7 bases, and 15 bases stayed unmatched. Germline V gene lookup returns CDR1 MNHNY and CDR2 SVGAGI (reference sequence). The CDR3 covers 19 residues.

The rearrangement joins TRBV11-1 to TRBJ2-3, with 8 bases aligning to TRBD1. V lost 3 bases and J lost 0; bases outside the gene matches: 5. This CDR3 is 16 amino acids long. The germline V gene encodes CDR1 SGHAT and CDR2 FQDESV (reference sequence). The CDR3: CASSFRDRTSTDTQYF. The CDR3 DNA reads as TGTGCCAGCAGCTTTAGGGACAGGACTAGCACAGATACGCAGTATTTT.

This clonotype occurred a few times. CDR3: CASSLARDRVPEAFF. As DNA, the CDR3 is TGTGCCAGCAGCTTAGCCCGGGACAGGGTACCTGAAGCTTTCTTT. The chain links TRBV5-4 to TRBJ1-1, with TRBD1 matching over 9 bases. There are 15 residues in the CDR3. The germline gives CDR1 SGHNT, CDR2 YYREEE (reference sequence). Losses at the gene ends were 2 bases for V and 6 bases for J; bases not matched to a gene: 8.

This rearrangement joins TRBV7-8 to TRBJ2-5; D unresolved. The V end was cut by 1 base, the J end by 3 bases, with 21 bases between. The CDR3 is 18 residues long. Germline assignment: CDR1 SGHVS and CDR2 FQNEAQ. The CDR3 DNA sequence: TGTGCCAGCAGCTTAGTGGGGTTACAAGGCTGGGATGAAGAGACCCAGTACTTC. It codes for CASSLVGLQGWDEETQYF. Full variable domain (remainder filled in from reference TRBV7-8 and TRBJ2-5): GAGVSQSPRYKVAKRGQDVALRCDPISGHVSLFWYQQALGQGPEFLTYFQNEAQLDKSGLPSDRFFAERPEGSVSTLKIQRTQQEDSAVYLCASSLVGLQGWDEETQYFGPGTRLLVL.

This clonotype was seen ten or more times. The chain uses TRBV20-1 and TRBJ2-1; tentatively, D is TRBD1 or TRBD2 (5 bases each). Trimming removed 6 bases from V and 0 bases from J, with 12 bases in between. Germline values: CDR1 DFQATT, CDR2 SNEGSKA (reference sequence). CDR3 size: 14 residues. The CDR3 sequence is CSARDASSYNEQFF. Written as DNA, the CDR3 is TGCAGTGCAAGGGACGCTAGCTCCTACAATGAGCAGTTCTTC.

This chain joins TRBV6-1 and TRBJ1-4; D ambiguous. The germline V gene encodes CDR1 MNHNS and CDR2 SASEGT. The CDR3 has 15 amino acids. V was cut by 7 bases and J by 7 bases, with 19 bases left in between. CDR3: CASTKSWGLGEKLFF. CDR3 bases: TGTGCCAGCACCAAGTCGTGGGGATTGGGTGAAAAACTGTTTTTT.

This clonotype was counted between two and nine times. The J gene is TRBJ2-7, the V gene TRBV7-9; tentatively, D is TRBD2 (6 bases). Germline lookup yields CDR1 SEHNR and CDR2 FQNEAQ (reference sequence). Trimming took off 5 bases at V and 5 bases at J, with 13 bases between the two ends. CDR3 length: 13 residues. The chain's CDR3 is CASSRVGGNEQYF. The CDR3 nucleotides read TGTGCCAGCAGCCGCGTTGGGGGGAACGAGCAGTACTTC.

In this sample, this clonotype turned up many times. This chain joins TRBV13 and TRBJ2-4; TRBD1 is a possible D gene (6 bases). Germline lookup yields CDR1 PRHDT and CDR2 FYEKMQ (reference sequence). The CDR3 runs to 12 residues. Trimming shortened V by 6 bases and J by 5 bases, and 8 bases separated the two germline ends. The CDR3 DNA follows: TGTGCCAGCAGTCAGGGGCAAAACATTCAGTACTTC. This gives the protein CASSQGQNIQYF.

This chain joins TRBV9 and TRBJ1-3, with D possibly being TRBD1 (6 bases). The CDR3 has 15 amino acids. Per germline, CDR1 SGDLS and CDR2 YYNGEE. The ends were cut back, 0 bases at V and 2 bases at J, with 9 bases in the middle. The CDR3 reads CASSVASGAGNTIYF. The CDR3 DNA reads TGTGCCAGCAGCGTAGCCTCAGGGGCTGGAAACACCATATATTTT.

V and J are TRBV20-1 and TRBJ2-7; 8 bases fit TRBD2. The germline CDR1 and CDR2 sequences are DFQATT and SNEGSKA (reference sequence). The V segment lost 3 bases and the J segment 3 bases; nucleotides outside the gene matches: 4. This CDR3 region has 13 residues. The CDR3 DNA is TGCAGTGCTAGTAGTAGCGGGGACTACGAGCAGTACTTC. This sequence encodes CSASSSGDYEQYF.

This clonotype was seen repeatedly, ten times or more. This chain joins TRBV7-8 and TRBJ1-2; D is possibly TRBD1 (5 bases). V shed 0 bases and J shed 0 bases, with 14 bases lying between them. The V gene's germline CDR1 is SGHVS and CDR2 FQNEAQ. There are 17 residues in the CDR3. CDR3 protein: CASSLARAGKTNYGYTF. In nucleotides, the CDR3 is TGTGCCAGCAGCTTAGCGCGGGCAGGGAAGACTAACTATGGCTACACCTTC.

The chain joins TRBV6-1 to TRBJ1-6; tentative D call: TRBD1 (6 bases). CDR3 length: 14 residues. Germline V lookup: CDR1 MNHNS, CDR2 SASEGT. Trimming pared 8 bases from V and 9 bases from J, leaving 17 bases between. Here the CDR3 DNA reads TGTGCCAGCTCATTGGGGACAAGGGGTTCACCCCTCCACTTT. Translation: CASSLGTRGSPLHF.

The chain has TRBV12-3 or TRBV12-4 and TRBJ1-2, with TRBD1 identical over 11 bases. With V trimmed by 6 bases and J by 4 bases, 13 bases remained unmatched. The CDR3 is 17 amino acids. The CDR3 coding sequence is TGTGCCAGCAGCCCTAACCCAGGGACAGGGGGGGGCTATGGCTACACCTTC. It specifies CASSPNPGTGGGYGYTF.

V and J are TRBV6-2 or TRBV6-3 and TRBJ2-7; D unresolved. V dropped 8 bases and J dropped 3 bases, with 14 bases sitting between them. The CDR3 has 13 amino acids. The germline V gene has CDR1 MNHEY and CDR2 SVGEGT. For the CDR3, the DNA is TGTGCCAGCGCATTCGACGGTTACTACGAGCAGTACTTC. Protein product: CASAFDGYYEQYF.